This T cell receptor beta chain originates from a study of response to subunit inactivated influenza vaccine. Each CDR3 protein is one row after TCRdb ran MiXCR on the RT-PCR reads. This sample has around 570,000 distinct CDR3 sequences, with over 9% found just once. The V gene's germline CDR1 is LNHDA and CDR2 SQIVND (reference sequence). The CDR3 is 12 amino acids. After removal of 6 bases from V and 15 bases from J, the junction contained 8 bases not matched to a gene. Separately, the same data were catalogued under a study of T cells expressing NK-cell markers. That report adds: A 5'RACE template switching approach incorporating UMIs was used to make TCR beta cDNA. In sorted CD3+CD56+NKG2C+, CD3+CD56+NKG2C- and CD3+CD56-NKG2C+ T cells, TCR beta repertoires were obtained. Out of eight donors sequenced, seven tested HCMV-seropositive and the remaining one seronegative. In a group of 5 or 6 donors, dominant NKG2C+ clonotypes represented roughly 1.0-7.5% of CD8+ T cells. Four of the donors also had these clonotypes leading their CD3+CD56-NKG2C+ fraction.

The material sequenced was PBMCs from blood, taken on the day of vaccination. The receptor comes from a man aged 50 to 60 who received an inactivated influenza vaccine. This chain uses TRBV19 with TRBJ2-1; 10 positions agree with TRBD2. CDR3 loop: CASSFLAGVRFF. CDR3 coding DNA: TGTGCCAGTAGCTTCCTAGCGGGAGTTCGGTTCTTC. Combining the CDR3 with reference TRBV19 and TRBJ2-1 gives the whole variable domain DGGITQSPKYLFRKEGQNVTLSCEQNLNHDAMYWYRQDPGQGLRLIYYSQIVNDFQKGDIAEGYSVSREKKESFPLTVTSAQKNPTAFYLCASSFLAGVRFFGPGTRLTVL.